This TCR beta chain was observed in a study of T cell repertoires in cytomegalovirus infection. About the study: HLA-B-restricted CMV epitopes that are well studied, plus recently identified HLA-C-restricted ones, were used by the study. TCR beta signatures that were public indicated CMV infection and matching HLA type. Findings of the study overall: It was HLA-C-restricted CMV-specific TCR beta clonotypes that dominated the response ex vivo.

The CDR3 has 15 amino acids. CDR1 is SGHTA, CDR2 FQGNSA, per germline. With V trimmed by 5 bases and J by 1 base, 4 bases remained unmatched. With respect to this clonotype: Antigen: not known.

One entry per CDR3 protein, called by TCRdb with MiXCR from the reads. The repertoire holds hundreds of thousands of distinct CDR3 sequences, with approximately 33% as singletons. The chain is built from TRBV7-2 and TRBJ1-5, with 8 nucleotides matching TRBD1. Sequencing used cultured PBMCs, obtained from culture after CMV antigen stimulation. The TCR was taken from a human donor in good health (CMV status not recorded). Some clones in this sample may be carry-over from other donors' samples. The CDR3 region is CASSIRGQSNQPQHF. CDR3 bases: TGTGCCAGCAGCATCAGGGGGCAGAGCAATCAGCCCCAGCATTTT.